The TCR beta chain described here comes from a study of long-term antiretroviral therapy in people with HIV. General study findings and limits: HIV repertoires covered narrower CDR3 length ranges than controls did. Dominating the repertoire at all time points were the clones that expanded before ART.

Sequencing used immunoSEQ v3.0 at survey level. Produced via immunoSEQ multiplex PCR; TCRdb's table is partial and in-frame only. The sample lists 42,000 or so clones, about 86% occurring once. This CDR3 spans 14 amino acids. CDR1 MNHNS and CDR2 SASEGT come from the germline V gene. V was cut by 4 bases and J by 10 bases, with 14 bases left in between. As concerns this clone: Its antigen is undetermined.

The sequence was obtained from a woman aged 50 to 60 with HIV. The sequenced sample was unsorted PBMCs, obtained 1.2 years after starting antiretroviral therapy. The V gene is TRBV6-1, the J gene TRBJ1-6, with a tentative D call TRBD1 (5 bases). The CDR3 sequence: CASSVGQGNSPLHF. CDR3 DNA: TGTGCCAGCAGTGTAGGGCAGGGAAACTCACCCCTCCACTTT.